The 3 T cell receptor beta chains below all came from one sample that was sequenced in a study of CD8+ T cells in alopecia areata. Treatment in this sample: oral pan-JAK inhibitor, 5-10 mg twice daily. Extraction and reverse transcription of RNA yielded cDNA as the sequencing template. Sequencing was performed with immunoSEQ multiplex PCR; in TCRdb, only in-frame clones are kept and a portion is missing. This table holds over 35,000 clones, around 90% found once. The sample in question was CD8+ T cells sorted from blood, obtained at week 24, from a patient treated with tofacitinib. The receptors stem from a human donor with alopecia areata.

The chain joins TRBV7-8 to TRBJ2-1, with 9 bases that match TRBD2. The CDR3 is made up of 18 amino acids. Germline V gives CDR1 SGHVS, CDR2 FQNEAQ. V shed 1 base and J 8 bases; nucleotides not matched to a gene: 15. The DNA of the CDR3 is TGTGCCAGCAGCTTAGAACCGGGCGGGGGGGGCTTTTTGGATGAGCAGTTCTTC. It specifies CASSLEPGGGGFLDEQFF.

The rearrangement links TRBV7-9 to TRBJ2-3; D not certain. Germline V gives CDR1 SEHNR, CDR2 FQNEAQ (reference sequence). This CDR3 comprises 15 residues. The V end lost 4 bases, the J end lost 2 bases, and 13 bases lay between the germline ends. The CDR3 DNA sequence: TGTGCCAGCAGCTCCCTGGGCGCCAACACAGATACGCAGTATTTT. This encodes CASSSLGANTDTQYF.

The CDR3 DNA reads as TGCGCCAGCAGCTTGGTAGGACGAAGTAGCTACGAGCAGTACTTC. Translation gives CASSLVGRSSYEQYF. The V and J genes are TRBV5-1 and TRBJ2-5; no clear D. The last part of the DNA fits TRBJ2-7 better; the J call may be wrong. The CDR3 extends over 15 amino acids. Germline CDR1 SGHRS, CDR2 YFSETQ.